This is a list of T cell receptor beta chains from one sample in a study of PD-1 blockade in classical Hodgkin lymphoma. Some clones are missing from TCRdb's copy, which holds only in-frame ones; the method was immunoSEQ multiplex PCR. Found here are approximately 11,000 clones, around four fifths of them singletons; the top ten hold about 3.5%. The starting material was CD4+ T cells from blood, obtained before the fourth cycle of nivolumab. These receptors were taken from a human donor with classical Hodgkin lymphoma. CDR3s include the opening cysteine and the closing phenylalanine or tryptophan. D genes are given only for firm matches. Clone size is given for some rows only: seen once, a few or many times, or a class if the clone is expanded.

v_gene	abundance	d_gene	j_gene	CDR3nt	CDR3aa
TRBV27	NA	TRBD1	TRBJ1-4	TGTGCCAGCACTCGGACAGGGTTATTCTTGGGAACTAATGAAAAACTGTTTTTT	CASTRTGLFLGTNEKLFF
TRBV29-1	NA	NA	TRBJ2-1	TGCAGCGTTACGGGCCAGGGGGGCGATGAGCAGTTCTTC	CSVTGQGGDEQFF
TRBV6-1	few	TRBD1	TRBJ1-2	TGTGCCAGCAGTGAAATACAGGGGGCGCTTGGTCGTGGCTACACCTTC	CASSEIQGALGRGYTF
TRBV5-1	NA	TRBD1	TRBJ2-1	TGCGCCAGCAGCCCCGGGACAGGGTCGGGGGATGAGCAGTTCTTC	CASSPGTGSGDEQFF
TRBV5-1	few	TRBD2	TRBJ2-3	TGCGCCAGCAGCTTGGCGGTGGCTAGCGGGAGCACAGATACGCAGTATTTT	CASSLAVASGSTDTQYF
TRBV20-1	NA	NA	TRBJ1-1	TGCAGTGCTAGACAGTACACTGAAGCTTTCTTT	CSARQYTEAFF
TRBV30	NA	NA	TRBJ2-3	TGTGCCTGGAGGGCAGCGGGTAGCACAGATACGCAGTATTTT	CAWRAAGSTDTQYF
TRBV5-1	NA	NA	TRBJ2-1	TGCGCCAGCAGCTTAAAACAGCCTAGCTCCTACAATGAGCAGTTCTTC	CASSLKQPSSYNEQFF
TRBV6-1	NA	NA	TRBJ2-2	TGTGCCAGCAGGCGACAGGGAGGCACCGGGGAGCTGTTTTTT	CASRRQGGTGELFF
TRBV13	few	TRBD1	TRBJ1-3	TGTGCCAGCAGCTCGGGACAGCCCTCTGGAAACACCATATATTTT	CASSSGQPSGNTIYF
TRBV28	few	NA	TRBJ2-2	TGTGCCAGCAGTCCGGGCGCAGCCGGCCCCGGGGAGCTGTTTTTT	CASSPGAAGPGELFF
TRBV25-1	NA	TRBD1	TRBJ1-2	TGTGCCAGCAGTGACCCGGGACAGGGCTCGACTTATGGCTACACCTTC	CASSDPGQGSTYGYTF
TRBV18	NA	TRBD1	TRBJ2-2	TGTGCCAGCTCACCCAGAGGGCAGGGGGCGAACACCGGGGAGCTGTTTTTT	CASSPRGQGANTGELFF
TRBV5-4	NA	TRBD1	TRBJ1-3	TGTGCCAGCAGCACTAGACAGGGAATCTCTGGAAACACCATATATTTT	CASSTRQGISGNTIYF
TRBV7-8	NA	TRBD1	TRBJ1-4	TGTGCCAGCAGCTCCACAGGGGTTGAAAAACTGTTTTTT	CASSSTGVEKLFF
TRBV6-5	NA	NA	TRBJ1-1	TGTGCCAGCAGTGCGACAGACTTGAACACTGAAGCTTTCTTT	CASSATDLNTEAFF
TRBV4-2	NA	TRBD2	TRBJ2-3	TGTGCCAGCAGCTACGGACTAGCGGGAATCGATACGCAGTATTTT	CASSYGLAGIDTQYF
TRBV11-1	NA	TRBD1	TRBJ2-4	TGTGCCAGCAGCCAAGACAGGGGGTGGGCCAAAAACATTCAGTACTTC	CASSQDRGWAKNIQYF
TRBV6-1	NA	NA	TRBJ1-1	TGTGCCAGCAGTAAAAACACTGAAGCTTTCTTT	CASSKNTEAFF
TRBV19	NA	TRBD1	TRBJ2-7	TGTGCCAGTAGTCCCTGGGACAGGGGGGACGAGCAGTACTTC	CASSPWDRGDEQYF
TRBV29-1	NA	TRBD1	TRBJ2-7	TGCAGCGTTGCGGCAGGGGGCGCTTACGAGCAGTACTTC	CSVAAGGAYEQYF
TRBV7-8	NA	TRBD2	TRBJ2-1	TGTGCCAGCAGCGGGAGGGAGGGCCGGTATAATGAGCAGTTCTTC	CASSGREGRYNEQFF
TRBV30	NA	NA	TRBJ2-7	TGTGCCTGGTCCGTCCAGGGATCCTACGAGCAGTACTTC	CAWSVQGSYEQYF
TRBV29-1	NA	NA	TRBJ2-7	TGCAGCGTTGCCCCAGGCTGGGGGATGGTGGGTTCCTACGAGCAGTACTTC	CSVAPGWGMVGSYEQYF
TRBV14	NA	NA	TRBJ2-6	TGTGCCAGCAGCCCCCACCCTCCGGCTGGGGCCAACGTCCTGACTTTC	CASSPHPPAGANVLTF
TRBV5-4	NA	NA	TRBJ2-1	TGTGCCAGCAGCCGCGGCGAGCGGATCCACTACAATGAGCAGTTCTTC	CASSRGERIHYNEQFF
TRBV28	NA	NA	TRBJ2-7	TGTGCCAGCAGTTATGGGGGGCAGGGAGCCTACGAGCAGTACTTC	CASSYGGQGAYEQYF
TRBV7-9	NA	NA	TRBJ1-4	TGTGCCAGCAGCTCCCCCACGGCCAGGGCAGTAGGCGAAAAACTGTTTTTT	CASSSPTARAVGEKLFF
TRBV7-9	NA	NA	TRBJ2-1	TGTGCCAGCAGCTCCTTGGGCCGGAGGGGGGACAATGAGCAGTTCTTC	CASSSLGRRGDNEQFF
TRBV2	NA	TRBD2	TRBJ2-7	TGTGCCAGCAGTGAAGTTAAACTAGCGGACTCCTACGAGCAGTACTTC	CASSEVKLADSYEQYF
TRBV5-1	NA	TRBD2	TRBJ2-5	TGCGCCAGCAGCTTGGCGGTAGCGGGAGGGCAAGAGACCCAGTACTTC	CASSLAVAGGQETQYF
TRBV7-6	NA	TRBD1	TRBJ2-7	TGTGCCAGCAGCTCCCAGGGACAGGGGTGGTCCTACGAGCAGTACTTC	CASSSQGQGWSYEQYF
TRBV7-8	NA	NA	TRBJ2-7	TGTGCCAGCAGCCGGGGGCAGGGAACCTACGAGCAGTACTTC	CASSRGQGTYEQYF
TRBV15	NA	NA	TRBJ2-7	TGTGCCACCAGCGGGGGAGTTCAACAGGGCCACGAGCAGTACTTC	CATSGGVQQGHEQYF
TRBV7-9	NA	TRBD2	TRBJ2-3	TGTGCCAGCAGCCTTCGTAGCGGGAGGCGCTACACAGATACGCAGTATTTT	CASSLRSGRRYTDTQYF
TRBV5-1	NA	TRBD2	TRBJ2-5	TGCGCCAGCAGCTTAATGGGGGGGGAAGAGACCCAGTACTTC	CASSLMGGEETQYF
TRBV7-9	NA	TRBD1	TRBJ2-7	TGTGCCAGCAGCCAAGCGGGACAGGGGGCGCGCTACGAGCAGTACTTC	CASSQAGQGARYEQYF
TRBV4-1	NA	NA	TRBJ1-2	TGCGCCAGCAGCCAAGATCCAAGTTGGGGCTTGGGAACCGCCGGCTACACCTTC	CASSQDPSWGLGTAGYTF
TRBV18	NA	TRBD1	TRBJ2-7	TGTGCCAGCTCTCCCGGGACAGGGAATTACGAGCAGTACTTC	CASSPGTGNYEQYF
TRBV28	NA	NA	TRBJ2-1	TGTGCCAGCAAATCTAGCTCCCGGAGCTCCTACAATGAGCAGTTCTTC	CASKSSSRSSYNEQFF
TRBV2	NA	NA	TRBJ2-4	TGTGCCAGCAGTGAGGAGGGAAGTCGGGCCAAAAACATTCAGTACTTC	CASSEEGSRAKNIQYF
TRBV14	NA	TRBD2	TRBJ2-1	TGTGCCAGCAGACTAGCGGGAGGGCCTGGTGAGCAGTTCTTC	CASRLAGGPGEQFF